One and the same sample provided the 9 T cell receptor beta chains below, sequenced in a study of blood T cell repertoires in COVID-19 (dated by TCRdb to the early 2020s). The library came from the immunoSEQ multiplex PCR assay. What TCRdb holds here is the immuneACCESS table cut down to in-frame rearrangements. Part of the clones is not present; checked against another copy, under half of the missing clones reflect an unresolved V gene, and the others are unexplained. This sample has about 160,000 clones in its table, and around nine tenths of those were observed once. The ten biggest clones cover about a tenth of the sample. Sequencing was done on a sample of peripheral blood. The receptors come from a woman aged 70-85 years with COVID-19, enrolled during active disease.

The CDR3 DNA reads TGTGCCAGCTCACCAGTTAGGTTACAGTCTAGCAATCAGCCCCAGCATTTT. Translation: CASSPVRLQSSNQPQHF. The rearrangement links TRBV18 to TRBJ1-5, with unresolved D. CDR3 length: 17 amino acids. Germline V CDR1 and CDR2: KGHSH, LQKENI. V was cut by 2 bases and J by 0 bases, with 14 bases left in between.

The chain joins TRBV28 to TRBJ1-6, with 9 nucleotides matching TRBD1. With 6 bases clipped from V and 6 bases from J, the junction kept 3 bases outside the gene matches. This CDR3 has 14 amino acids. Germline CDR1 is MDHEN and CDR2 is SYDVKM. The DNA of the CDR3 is TGTGCCAGCAGAGCGGACAGGGGTAATTCACCCCTCCACTTT. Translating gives CASRADRGNSPLHF.

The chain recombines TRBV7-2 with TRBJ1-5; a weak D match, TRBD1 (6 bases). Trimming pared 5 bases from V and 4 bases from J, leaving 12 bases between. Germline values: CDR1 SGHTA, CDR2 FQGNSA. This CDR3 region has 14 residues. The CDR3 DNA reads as TGTGCCAGCAGCGGTGGGACACAGAATCAGCCCCAGCATTTT. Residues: CASSGGTQNQPQHF.

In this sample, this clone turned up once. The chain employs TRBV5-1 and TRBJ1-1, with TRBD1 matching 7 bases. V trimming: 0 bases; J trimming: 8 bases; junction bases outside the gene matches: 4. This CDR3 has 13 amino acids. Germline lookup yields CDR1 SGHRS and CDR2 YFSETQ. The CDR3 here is CASSLGGQLEAFF. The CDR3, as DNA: TGCGCCAGCAGCTTGGGGGGACAGTTAGAAGCTTTCTTT.

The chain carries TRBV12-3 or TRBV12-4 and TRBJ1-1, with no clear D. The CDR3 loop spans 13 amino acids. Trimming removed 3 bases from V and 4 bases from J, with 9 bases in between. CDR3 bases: TGTGCCAGCAGTTTTCACGCGGCCACTGAAGCTTTCTTT. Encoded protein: CASSFHAATEAFF.

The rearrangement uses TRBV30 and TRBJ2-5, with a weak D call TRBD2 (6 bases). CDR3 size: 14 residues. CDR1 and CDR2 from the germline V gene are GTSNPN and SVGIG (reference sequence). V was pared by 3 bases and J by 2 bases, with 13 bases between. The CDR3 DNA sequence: TGTGCCTGGAGCGCGGGACTCCAACAAGAGACCCAGTACTTC. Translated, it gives CAWSAGLQQETQYF. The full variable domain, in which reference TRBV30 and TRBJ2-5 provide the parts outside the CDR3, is SQTIHQWPATLVQPVGSPLSLECTVEGTSNPNLYWYRQAAGRGLQLLFYSVGIGQISSEVPQNLSASRPQDRQFILSSKKLLLSDSGFYLCAWSAGLQQETQYFGPGTRLLVL.

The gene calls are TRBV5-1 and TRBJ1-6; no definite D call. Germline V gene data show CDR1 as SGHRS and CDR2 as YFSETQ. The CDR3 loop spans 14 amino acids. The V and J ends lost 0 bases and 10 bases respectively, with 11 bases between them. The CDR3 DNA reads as TGCGCCAGCAGCTTGGCCTTGGGAGACTCACCCCTCCACTTT. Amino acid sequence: CASSLALGDSPLHF.

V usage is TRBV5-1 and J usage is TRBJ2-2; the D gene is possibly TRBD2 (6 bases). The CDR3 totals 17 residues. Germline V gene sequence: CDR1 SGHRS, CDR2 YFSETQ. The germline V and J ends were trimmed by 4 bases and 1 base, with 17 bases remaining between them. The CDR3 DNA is TGCGCCAGCAGCGGGGGGTTTCGGGAATTGAACACCGGGGAGCTGTTTTTT. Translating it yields CASSGGFRELNTGELFF.

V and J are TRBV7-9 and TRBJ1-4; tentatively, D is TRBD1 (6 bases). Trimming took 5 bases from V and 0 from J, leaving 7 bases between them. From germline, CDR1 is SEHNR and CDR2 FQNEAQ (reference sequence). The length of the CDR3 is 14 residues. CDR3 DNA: TGTGCCAGCAGCGGACAGACAACTAATGAAAAACTGTTTTTT. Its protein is CASSGQTTNEKLFF. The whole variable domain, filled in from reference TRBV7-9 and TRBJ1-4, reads DTGVSQNPRHKITKRGQNVTFRCDPISEHNRLYWYRQTLGQGPEFLTYFQNEAQLEKSRLLSDRFSAERPKGSFSTLEIQRTEQGDSAMYLCASSGQTTNEKLFFGSGTQLSVL.